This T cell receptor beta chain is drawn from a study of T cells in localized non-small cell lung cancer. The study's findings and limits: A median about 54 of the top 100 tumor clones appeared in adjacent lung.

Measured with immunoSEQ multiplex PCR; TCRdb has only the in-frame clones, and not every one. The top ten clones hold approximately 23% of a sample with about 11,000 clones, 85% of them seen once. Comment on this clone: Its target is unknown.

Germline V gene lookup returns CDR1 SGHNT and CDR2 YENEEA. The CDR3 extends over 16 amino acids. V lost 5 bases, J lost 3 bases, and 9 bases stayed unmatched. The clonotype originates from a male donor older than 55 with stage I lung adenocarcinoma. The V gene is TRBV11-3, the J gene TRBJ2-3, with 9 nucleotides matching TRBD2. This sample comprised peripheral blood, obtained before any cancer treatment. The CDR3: CASSLGTSGGTDTQYF. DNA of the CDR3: TGTGCCAGCAGCCTCGGTACCAGCGGGGGGACAGATACGCAGTATTTT.